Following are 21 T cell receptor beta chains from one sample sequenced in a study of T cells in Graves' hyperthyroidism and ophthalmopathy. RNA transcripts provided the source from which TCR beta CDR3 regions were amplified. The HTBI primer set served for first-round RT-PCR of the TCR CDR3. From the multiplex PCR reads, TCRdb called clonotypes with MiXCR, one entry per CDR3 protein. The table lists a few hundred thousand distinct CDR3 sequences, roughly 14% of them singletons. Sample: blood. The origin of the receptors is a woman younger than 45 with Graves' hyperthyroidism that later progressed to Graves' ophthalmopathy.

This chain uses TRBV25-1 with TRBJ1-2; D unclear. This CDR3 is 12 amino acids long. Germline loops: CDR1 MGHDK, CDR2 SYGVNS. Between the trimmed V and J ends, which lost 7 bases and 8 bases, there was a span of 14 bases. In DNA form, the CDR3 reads TGTGCCAGCATGAGCGGGTTTGGGGGCTACACCTTC. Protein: CASMSGFGGYTF.

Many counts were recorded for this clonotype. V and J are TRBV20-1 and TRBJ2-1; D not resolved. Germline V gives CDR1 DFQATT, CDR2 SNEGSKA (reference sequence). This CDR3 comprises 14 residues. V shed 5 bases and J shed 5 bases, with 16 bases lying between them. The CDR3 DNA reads TGCAGTGCTCCCCCCTACTCGTCTGACAATGAGCAGTTCTTC. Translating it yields CSAPPYSSDNEQFF.

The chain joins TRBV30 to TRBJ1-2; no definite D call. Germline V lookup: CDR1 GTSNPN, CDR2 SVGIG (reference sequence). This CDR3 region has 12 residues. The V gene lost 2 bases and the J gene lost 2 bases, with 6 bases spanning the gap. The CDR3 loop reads CAWSRGNYGYTF. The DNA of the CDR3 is TGTGCCTGGAGTAGAGGGAACTATGGCTACACCTTC.

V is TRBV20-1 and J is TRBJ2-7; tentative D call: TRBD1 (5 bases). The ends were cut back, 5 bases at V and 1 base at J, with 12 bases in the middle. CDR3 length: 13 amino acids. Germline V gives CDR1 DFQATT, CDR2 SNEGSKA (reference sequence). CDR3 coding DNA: TGCAGTGCTGTATTTCAGGGATCCTACGAGCAGTACTTC. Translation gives CSAVFQGSYEQYF.

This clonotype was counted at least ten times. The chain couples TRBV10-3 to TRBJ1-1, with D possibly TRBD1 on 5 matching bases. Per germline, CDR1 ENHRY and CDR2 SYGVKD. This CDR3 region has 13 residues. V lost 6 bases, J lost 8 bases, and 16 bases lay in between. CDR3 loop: CAISAGASLEAFF. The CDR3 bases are TGTGCCATCAGCGCCGGGGCCAGCCTAGAAGCTTTCTTT.

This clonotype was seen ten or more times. CDR3 nucleotide sequence: TGTGCCAGCAGCCCCAGGCCCCCCTCCGGCTACACCTTC. Protein: CASSPRPPSGYTF. This chain uses TRBV6-1 with TRBJ1-2; D remains unclear. This CDR3 contains 13 residues. The V gene's germline CDR1 is MNHNS and CDR2 SASEGT. V lost 6 bases and J lost 8, with 16 bases in between.

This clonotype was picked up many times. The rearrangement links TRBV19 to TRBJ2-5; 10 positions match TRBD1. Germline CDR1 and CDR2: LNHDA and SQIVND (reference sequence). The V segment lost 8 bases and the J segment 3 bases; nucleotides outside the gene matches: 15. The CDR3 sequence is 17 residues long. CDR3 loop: CASGRGQGISREETQYF. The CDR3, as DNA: TGTGCCAGTGGAAGGGGACAGGGGATTTCTCGGGAAGAGACCCAGTACTTC. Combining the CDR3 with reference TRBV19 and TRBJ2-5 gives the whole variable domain DGGITQSPKYLFRKEGQNVTLSCEQNLNHDAMYWYRQDPGQGLRLIYYSQIVNDFQKGDIAEGYSVSREKKESFPLTVTSAQKNPTAFYLCASGRGQGISREETQYFGPGTRLLVL.

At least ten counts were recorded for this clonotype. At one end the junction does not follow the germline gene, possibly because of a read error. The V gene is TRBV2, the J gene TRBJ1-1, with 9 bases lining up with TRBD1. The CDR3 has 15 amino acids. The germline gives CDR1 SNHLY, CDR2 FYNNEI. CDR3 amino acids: CASSAYGTGNAEAFF. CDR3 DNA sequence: TGTGCCAGCAGTGCTTATGGGACAGGGAACGCTGAAGCTTTCTTT.

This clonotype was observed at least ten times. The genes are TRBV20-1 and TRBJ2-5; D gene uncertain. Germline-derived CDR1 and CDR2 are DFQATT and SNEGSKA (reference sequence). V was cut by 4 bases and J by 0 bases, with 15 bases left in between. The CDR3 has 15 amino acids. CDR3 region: CSATIPARYQETQYF. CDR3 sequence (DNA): TGCAGTGCTACTATCCCAGCGAGGTACCAAGAGACCCAGTACTTC.

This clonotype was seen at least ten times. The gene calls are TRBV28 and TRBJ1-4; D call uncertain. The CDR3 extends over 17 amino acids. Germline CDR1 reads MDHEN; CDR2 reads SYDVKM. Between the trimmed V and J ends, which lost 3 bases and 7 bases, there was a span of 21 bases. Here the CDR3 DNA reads TGTGCCAGCAGTTTTGCCGGGTCCGGGGTGATCGGTGAAAAACTGTTTTTT. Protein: CASSFAGSGVIGEKLFF.

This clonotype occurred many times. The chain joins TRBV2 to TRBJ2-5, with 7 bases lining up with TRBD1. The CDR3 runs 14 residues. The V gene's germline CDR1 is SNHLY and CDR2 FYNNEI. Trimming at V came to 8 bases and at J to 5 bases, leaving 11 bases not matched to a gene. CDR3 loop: CASRQGGASETQYF. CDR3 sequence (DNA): TGTGCCAGCCGACAAGGGGGCGCTTCGGAGACCCAGTACTTC.

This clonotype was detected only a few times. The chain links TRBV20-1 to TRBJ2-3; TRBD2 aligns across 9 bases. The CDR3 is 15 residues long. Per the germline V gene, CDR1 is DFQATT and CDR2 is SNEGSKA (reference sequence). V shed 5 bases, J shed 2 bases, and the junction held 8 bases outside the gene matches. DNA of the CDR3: TGCAGTGCTCCGCGACTAGCGGAAAACACAGATACGCAGTATTTT. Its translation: CSAPRLAENTDTQYF.

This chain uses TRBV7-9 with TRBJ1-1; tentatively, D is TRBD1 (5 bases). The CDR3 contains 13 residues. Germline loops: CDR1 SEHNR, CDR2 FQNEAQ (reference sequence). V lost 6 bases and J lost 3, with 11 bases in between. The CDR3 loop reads CASRSGGDTEAFF. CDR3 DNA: TGTGCCAGCAGGTCCGGAGGGGACACTGAAGCTTTCTTT. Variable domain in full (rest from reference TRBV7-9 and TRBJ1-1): DTGVSQNPRHKITKRGQNVTFRCDPISEHNRLYWYRQTLGQGPEFLTYFQNEAQLEKSRLLSDRFSAERPKGSFSTLEIQRTEQGDSAMYLCASRSGGDTEAFFGQGTRLTVV.

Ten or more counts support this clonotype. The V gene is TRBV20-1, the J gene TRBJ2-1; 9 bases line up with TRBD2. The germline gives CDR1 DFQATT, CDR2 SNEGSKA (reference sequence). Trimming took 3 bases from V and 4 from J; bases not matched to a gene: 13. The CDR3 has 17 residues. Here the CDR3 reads CSASSGLAEIPYNEQFF. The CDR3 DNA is TGCAGTGCTAGTTCGGGACTAGCAGAGATCCCTTACAATGAGCAGTTCTTC.

The CDR3 region is CASSEAGTHEQYF. CDR3 sequence (DNA): TGTGCCAGCAGCGAAGCCGGGACTCACGAGCAGTACTTC. The V and J genes are TRBV3-1 and TRBJ2-7; weak D call: TRBD2 (6 bases). Germline V CDR1 and CDR2: LGHDT, YNNKEL (reference sequence). CDR3 length: 13 residues. V was clipped by 5 bases and J by 5 bases, with 13 bases between them.

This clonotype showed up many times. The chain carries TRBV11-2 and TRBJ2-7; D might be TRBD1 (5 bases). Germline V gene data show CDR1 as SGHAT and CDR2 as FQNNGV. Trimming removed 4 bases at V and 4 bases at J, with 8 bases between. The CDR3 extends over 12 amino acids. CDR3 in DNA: TGTGCCAGCAGCTCGAACAGGTACGAGCAGTACTTC. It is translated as CASSSNRYEQYF.

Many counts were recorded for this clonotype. In DNA, the CDR3 is TGTGCCAGCAGCTTATCGGGACTAGACACTGAAGCTTTCTTT. It codes for CASSLSGLDTEAFF. The chain recombines TRBV7-2 with TRBJ1-1, with a weak D call TRBD1 (5 bases). The CDR3 is 14 residues long. The V gene's germline CDR1 is SGHTA and CDR2 FQGNSA. V was shortened by 2 bases and J by 3 bases, with 10 bases between the two germline ends.

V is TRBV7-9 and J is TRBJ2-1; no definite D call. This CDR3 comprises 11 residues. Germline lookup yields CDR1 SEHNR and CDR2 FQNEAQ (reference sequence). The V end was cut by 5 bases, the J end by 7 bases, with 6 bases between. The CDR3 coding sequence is TGTGCCAGCAGCACTCAGAATGAGCAGTTCTTC. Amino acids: CASSTQNEQFF.

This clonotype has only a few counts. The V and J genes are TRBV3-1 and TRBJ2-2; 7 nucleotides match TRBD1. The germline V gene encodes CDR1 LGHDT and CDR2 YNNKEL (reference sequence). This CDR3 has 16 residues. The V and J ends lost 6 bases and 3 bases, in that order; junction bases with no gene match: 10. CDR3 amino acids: CASSRGRGGDTGELFF. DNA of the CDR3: TGTGCCAGCAGTAGGGGGAGAGGGGGCGACACCGGGGAGCTGTTTTTT.

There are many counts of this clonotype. The CDR3 nucleotides read TGTGCCAGCAGCCCGGTATACAGGGTCGGTAATGAAAAACTGTTTTTT. As protein: CASSPVYRVGNEKLFF. This chain joins TRBV7-9 and TRBJ1-4; possible D gene TRBD1, 6 bases. The ends were cut back, 5 bases at V and 4 bases at J, with 17 bases in the middle. The CDR3 runs to 16 residues. Germline V gene sequence: CDR1 SEHNR, CDR2 FQNEAQ (reference sequence).

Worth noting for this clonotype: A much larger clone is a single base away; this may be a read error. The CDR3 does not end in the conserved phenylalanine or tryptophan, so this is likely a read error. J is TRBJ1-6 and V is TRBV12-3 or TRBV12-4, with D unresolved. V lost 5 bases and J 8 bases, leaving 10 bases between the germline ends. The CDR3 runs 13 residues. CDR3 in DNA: TGTGCCAGCAGTCCCGGGTCGCATTCACCCCTCCACCTT. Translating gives CASSPGSHSPLHL.